The 7 T cell receptor beta chains below come from one sample, sequenced in a study of regulatory T cells in long-lasting Graves disease. Through Arm-PCR of CDR3 regions and iRepertoire HTBI primers, TCR beta libraries were built. TCRdb re-called the multiplex PCR reads through MiXCR, storing one row per CDR3 protein. The table records hundreds of thousands of distinct CDR3 sequences, around 13% of them present only once. The sample's time point: newly diagnosed GD, antithyroid drugs for less than 3 months. Making the TCR library involved RNA that had been extracted from PBMCs. These records were also assigned to another study, of T cells in Graves' hyperthyroidism and ophthalmopathy.

The material was peripheral blood mononuclear cells (PBMCs), obtained at new diagnosis, from a patient treated with antithyroid drugs. The source is a woman in her twenties or thirties with Graves disease.

Many counts were recorded for this clonotype. V gene TRBV7-2 combines with J gene TRBJ2-1; D perhaps matches TRBD2 (5 bases). Germline V gives CDR1 SGHTA, CDR2 FQGNSA. Trimming took off 2 bases at V and 5 bases at J, with 13 bases between the two ends. The CDR3 loop spans 15 amino acids. The CDR3: CASSLRPGVNNEQFF. The CDR3 region has the DNA TGTGCCAGCAGCTTACGACCCGGGGTCAACAATGAGCAGTTCTTC.

This clonotype has ten or more counts. The rearrangement uses TRBV6-1 and TRBJ2-3; no firm D call. Germline V lookup: CDR1 MNHNS, CDR2 SASEGT. The CDR3 covers 14 residues. V was clipped by 7 bases and J by 3 bases, with 14 bases between them. The CDR3 loop reads CASTVLVRTDTQYF. CDR3 DNA: TGTGCCAGCACCGTCTTAGTCCGGACAGATACGCAGTATTTT.

This clonotype has only a few counts. The rearrangement joins TRBV6-2 or TRBV6-3 to TRBJ2-3; 10 bases are a match to TRBD2. The CDR3 has 19 amino acids. With V trimmed by 6 bases and J by 1 base, 16 bases remained unmatched. The germline CDR1 and CDR2 sequences are MNHEY and SVGEGT. Written as DNA, the CDR3 is TGTGCCAGCAGCCCCAGGGGGGCCAAGCGGGAGGGTGGCACAGATACGCAGTATTTT. It is translated as CASSPRGAKREGGTDTQYF.

The chain joins TRBV2 to TRBJ1-1; 8 positions agree with TRBD1. There are 18 residues in the CDR3. The V segment lost 7 bases and the J segment 3 bases; nucleotides outside the gene matches: 19. The germline gives CDR1 SNHLY, CDR2 FYNNEI. The CDR3 protein is CASNKARVAGGAYTEAFF. DNA for the CDR3: TGTGCCAGCAACAAAGCGCGAGTTGCAGGGGGCGCGTACACTGAAGCTTTCTTT. The full variable domain, with the rest looked up from reference TRBV2 and TRBJ1-1, is EPEVTQTPSHQVTQMGQEVILRCVPISNHLYFYWYRQILGQKVEFLVSFYNNEISEKSEIFDDQFSVERPDGSNFTLKIRSTKLEDSAMYFCASNKARVAGGAYTEAFFGQGTRLTVV.

The chain has TRBV20-1 and TRBJ1-3, with D possibly being TRBD1 (6 bases). The CDR3 loop spans 15 amino acids. The ends were cut back, 0 bases at V and 4 bases at J, with 13 bases in the middle. The germline gives CDR1 DFQATT, CDR2 SNEGSKA (reference sequence). The CDR3 spells CSARDSAGVGNTIYF. The DNA for the CDR3 is TGCAGTGCTAGAGATTCGGCAGGGGTGGGAAACACCATATATTTT.

This clonotype was seen at least ten times. The chain couples TRBV12-3 or TRBV12-4 to TRBJ1-5, with D possibly TRBD1 on 5 matching bases. CDR3 size: 15 residues. V was cut by 4 bases and J by 0 bases, with 10 bases left in between. In DNA, the CDR3 is TGTGCCAGCAGTTCGCAGGGCGATAGCAATCAGCCCCAGCATTTT. This codes for CASSSQGDSNQPQHF.

This clonotype was counted at least ten times. V is TRBV7-9 and J is TRBJ1-4; 8 nucleotides match TRBD1. The CDR3 length is 16 residues. CDR1 and CDR2 from the germline V gene are SEHNR and FQNEAQ (reference sequence). With 1 base clipped from V and 0 bases from J, the junction kept 1 base outside the gene matches. CDR3 in DNA: TGTGCCAGCAGCTTAGGGACAGGGTCAACTAATGAAAAACTGTTTTTT. Its translation is CASSLGTGSTNEKLFF.